The clone carrying this TCR beta chain has only one observation. Its antigen is as yet unknown. Trimming took off 8 bases at V and 2 bases at J, with 11 bases between the two ends. The CDR3 has 13 amino acids. The germline V gene encodes CDR1 SNHLY and CDR2 FYNNEI. This entry belongs to a study of beta chain features in type 1 diabetes. About the research overall: Age, gender and cell yields were alike across patients and healthy donors. General study results and limits: Cells with high TCR expression could be over-represented by cDNA sequencing. More deletions and fewer insertions at VDJ junctions were seen in type 1 diabetes patients. Type 1 diabetes patients showed a moderate but significant shortening of TCRB CDR3s in all four CD4+ subsets.

Each donor gave one heparinised blood draw averaging around 120 mL. The isolated RNA, all of it, was reverse transcribed, so expressed TCRB transcripts were what got sequenced. Generated by immunoSEQ multiplex PCR, the TCRdb table keeps only in-frame clones and is missing some. In the table there are 160,000 or so clones, about 63% of which are singletons. The chain combines TRBV2 with TRBJ2-3; no clear D. What was sequenced was naive CD4+ T cells from blood. The receptor's source is a man aged 25 to 40 with type 1 diabetes. The CDR3 sequence: CASFWGNTDTQYF. As DNA, the CDR3 is TGTGCCAGCTTTTGGGGTAACACAGATACGCAGTATTTT.